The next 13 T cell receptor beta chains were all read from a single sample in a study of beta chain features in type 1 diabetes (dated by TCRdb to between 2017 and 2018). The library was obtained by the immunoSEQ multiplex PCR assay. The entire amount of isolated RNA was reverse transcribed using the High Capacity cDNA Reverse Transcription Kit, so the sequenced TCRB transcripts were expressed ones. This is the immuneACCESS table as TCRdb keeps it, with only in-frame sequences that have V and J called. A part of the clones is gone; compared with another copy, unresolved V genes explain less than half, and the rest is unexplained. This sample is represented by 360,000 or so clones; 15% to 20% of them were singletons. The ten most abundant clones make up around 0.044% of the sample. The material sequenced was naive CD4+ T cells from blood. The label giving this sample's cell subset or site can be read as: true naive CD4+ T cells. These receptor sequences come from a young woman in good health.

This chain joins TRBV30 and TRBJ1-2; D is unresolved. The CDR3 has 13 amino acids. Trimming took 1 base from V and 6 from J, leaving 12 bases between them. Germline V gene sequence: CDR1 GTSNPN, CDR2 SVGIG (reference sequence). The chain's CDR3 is CAWSGSVADGYTF. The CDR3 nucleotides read TGTGCCTGGAGTGGGTCTGTCGCGGATGGCTACACCTTC.

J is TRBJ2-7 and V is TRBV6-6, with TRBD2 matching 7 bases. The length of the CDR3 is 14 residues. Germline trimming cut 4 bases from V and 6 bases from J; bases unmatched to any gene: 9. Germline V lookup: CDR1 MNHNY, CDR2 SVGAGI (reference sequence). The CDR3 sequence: CASSSPGGAGEQYF. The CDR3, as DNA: TGTGCCAGCAGTTCACCGGGAGGTGCCGGCGAGCAGTACTTC.

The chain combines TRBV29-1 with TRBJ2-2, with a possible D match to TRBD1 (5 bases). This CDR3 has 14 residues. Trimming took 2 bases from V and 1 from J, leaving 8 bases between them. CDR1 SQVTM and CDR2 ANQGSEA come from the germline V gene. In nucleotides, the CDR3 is TGCAGCGTTGAAAGACAGCTGAACACCGGGGAGCTGTTTTTT. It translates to CSVERQLNTGELFF.

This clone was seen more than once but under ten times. In nucleotides, the CDR3 is TGCGCCAGCAGCCCCCATCTATTGTCGAGCCTGTCAGGGGCCAACGTCCTGACTTTC. It specifies CASSPHLLSSLSGANVLTF. The chain recombines TRBV4-1 with TRBJ2-6; D gene ambiguous. The CDR3 totals 19 residues. Germline V gene sequence: CDR1 MGHRA, CDR2 YSYEKL. Trimming left V 4 bases short and J 4 bases short, with 23 bases between.

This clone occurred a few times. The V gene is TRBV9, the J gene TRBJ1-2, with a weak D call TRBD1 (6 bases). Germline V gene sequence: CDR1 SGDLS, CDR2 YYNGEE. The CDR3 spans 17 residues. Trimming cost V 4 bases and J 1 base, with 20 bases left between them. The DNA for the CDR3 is TGTGCCAGCAGCTCCCTCCCGGGGGGCGAATTTAACTATGGCTACACCTTC. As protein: CASSSLPGGEFNYGYTF.

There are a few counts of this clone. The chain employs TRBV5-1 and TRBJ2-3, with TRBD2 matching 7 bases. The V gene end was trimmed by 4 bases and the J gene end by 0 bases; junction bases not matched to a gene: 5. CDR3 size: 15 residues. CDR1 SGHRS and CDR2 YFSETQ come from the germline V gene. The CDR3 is CASSGGGASTDTQYF. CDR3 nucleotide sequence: TGCGCCAGCAGCGGGGGGGGTGCTAGCACAGATACGCAGTATTTT.

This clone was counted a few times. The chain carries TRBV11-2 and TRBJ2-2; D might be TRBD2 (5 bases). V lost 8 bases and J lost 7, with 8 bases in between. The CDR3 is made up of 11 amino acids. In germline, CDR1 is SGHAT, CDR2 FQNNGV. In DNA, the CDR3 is TGTGCCAGCCTTGGGAGCGGGGAGCTGTTTTTT. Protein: CASLGSGELFF.

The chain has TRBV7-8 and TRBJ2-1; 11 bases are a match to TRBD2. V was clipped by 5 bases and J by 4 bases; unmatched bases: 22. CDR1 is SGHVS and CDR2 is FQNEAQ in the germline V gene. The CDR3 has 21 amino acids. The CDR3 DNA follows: TGTGCCAGCAGCCCCCGGGGGGGACTAGCGGCAACCACGGCCCATTACAATGAGCAGTTCTTC. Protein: CASSPRGGLAATTAHYNEQFF.

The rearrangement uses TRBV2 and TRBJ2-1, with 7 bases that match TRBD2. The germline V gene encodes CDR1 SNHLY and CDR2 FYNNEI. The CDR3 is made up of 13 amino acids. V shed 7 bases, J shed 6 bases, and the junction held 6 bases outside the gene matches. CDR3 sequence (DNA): TGTGCCAGCAAAAGAGGACTAGTCAATGAGCAGTTCTTC. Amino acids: CASKRGLVNEQFF.

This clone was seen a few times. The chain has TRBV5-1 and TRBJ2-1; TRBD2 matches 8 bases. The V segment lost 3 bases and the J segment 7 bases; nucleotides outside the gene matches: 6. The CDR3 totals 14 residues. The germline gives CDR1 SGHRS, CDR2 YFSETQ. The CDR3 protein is CASSSSGSFNEQFF. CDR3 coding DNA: TGCGCCAGCAGCTCAAGCGGGAGCTTTAATGAGCAGTTCTTC.

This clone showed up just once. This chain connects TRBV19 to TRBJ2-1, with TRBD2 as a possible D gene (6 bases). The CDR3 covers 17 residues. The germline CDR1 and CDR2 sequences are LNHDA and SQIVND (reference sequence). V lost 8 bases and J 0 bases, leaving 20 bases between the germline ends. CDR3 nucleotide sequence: TGTGCCAGTTTGTTCGGTGGCGGGATAAGCTCCTACAATGAGCAGTTCTTC. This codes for CASLFGGGISSYNEQFF. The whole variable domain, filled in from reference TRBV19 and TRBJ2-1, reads DGGITQSPKYLFRKEGQNVTLSCEQNLNHDAMYWYRQDPGQGLRLIYYSQIVNDFQKGDIAEGYSVSREKKESFPLTVTSAQKNPTAFYLCASLFGGGISSYNEQFFGPGTRLTVL.

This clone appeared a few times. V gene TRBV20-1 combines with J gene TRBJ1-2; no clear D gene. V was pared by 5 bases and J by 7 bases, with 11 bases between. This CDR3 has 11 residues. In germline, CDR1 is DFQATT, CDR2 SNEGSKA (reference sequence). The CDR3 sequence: CSAGPLSGYTF. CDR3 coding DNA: TGCAGTGCTGGGCCGTTGAGTGGCTACACCTTC.

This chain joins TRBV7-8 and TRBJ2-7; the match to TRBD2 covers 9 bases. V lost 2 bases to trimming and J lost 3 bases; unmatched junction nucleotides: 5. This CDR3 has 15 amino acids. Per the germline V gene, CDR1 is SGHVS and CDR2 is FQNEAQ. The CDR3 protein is CASSLNSGGNYEQYF. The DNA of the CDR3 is TGTGCCAGCAGCTTAAATAGCGGGGGTAACTACGAGCAGTACTTC. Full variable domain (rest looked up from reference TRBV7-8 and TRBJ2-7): GAGVSQSPRYKVAKRGQDVALRCDPISGHVSLFWYQQALGQGPEFLTYFQNEAQLDKSGLPSDRFFAERPEGSVSTLKIQRTQQEDSAVYLCASSLNSGGNYEQYFGPGTRLTVT.